This T cell receptor (beta chain) is from a study of blood T cell repertoires in COVID-19. Trimming pared 5 bases from V and 2 bases from J, leaving 19 bases between. CDR1 and CDR2 (germline): MNHEY, SMNVEV (reference sequence). The CDR3 extends over 16 amino acids. Repertoires were generated with immunoSEQ multiplex PCR, while TCRdb's copy carries only in-frame clones and drops some. The sample carries about 79,000 clones, around nine tenths recorded once. Sample: peripheral blood. The V call is TRBV27, the J call TRBJ2-7; D possibly corresponds to TRBD2 (6 bases). This receptor was identified in a man between 65 and 80 years old with active or convalescent COVID-19. For the CDR3, the DNA is TGTGCCAGCAGTGCCCGGCGGGGTGGCAAGCCCTACGAGCAGTACTTC. Protein sequence: CASSARRGGKPYEQYF.